This T cell receptor beta chain came from a study of T-cell memory formation after mild COVID-19. This clonotype was seen repeatedly, ten times or more. Antigen unknown. The germline gives CDR1 ENHRY, CDR2 SYGVKD. The CDR3 loop spans 16 amino acids. Germline trimming cut 2 bases from V and 0 bases from J; bases unmatched to any gene: 6. TCRdb re-derived calls from the 5' RACE reads in MiXCR, one entry per CDR3 protein. The sample has over 10,000 distinct CDR3 sequences; about 12% are singletons. The study, taken as a whole, reports: Later expanders leaned CD4+, whereas day 15 to 85 contracting clones were balanced CD4/CD8.

Source material: PBMCs or a T cell subset sorted from them (not recorded which). The V call is TRBV10-3, the J call TRBJ2-7; TRBD1 aligns across 8 bases. This receptor was taken from an adult woman who had mild COVID-19 (a few samples of this study predate the infection). Cell type and time point are not known. This chain's CDR3 is CAISEAGQGGSYEQYF. The CDR3 region has the DNA TGTGCCATCAGTGAGGCAGGACAGGGCGGCTCCTACGAGCAGTACTTC.